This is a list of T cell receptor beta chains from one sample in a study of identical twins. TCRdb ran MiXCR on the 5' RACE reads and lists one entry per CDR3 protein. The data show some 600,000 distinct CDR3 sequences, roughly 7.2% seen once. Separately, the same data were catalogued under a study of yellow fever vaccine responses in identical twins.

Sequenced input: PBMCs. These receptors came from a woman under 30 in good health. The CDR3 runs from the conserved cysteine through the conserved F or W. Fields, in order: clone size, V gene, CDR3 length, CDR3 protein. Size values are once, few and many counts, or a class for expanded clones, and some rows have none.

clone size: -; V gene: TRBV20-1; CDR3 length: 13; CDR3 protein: CSARKGSLETQYF
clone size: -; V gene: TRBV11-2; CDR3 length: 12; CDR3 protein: CASSPFPGTQYF
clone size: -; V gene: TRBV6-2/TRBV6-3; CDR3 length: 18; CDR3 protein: CASSYFFLRDSYQETQYF
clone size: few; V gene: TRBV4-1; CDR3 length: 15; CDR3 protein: CASSQLSALRYEQYF
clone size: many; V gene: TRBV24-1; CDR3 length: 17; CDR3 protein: CATSDTGAGRSYNEQFF
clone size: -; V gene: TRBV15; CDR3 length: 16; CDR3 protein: CATSRGRTSGSNEQFF
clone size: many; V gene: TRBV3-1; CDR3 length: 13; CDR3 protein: CASSSDGTYGYTF
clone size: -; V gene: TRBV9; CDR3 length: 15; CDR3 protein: CASSERGMAGDEQFF
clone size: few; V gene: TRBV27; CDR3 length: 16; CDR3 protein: CASSFEGPSSYNEQFF
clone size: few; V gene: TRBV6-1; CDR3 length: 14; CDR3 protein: CASRSGQGNYEQYF
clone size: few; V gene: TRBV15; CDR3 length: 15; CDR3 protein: CATSRDGGRDYGYTF
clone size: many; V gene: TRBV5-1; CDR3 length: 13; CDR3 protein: CARSPGRNQPQHF
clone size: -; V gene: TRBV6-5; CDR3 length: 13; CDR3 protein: CASSYYSQGEQYF
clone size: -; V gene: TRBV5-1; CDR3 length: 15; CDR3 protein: CASSFSQGWADTQYF
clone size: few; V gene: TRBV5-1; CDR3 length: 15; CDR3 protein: CASSLETQVGEKLFF
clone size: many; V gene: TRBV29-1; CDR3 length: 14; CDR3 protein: CSVNRGRSYNEQFF
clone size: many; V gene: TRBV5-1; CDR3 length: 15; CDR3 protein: CASSLELAPSYEQYF
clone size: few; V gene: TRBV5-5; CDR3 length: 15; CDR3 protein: CASSLFVWQAGELFF
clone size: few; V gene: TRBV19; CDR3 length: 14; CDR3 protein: CASSTTGSPTEAFF
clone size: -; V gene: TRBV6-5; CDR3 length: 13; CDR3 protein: CASGLGDGEKLFF
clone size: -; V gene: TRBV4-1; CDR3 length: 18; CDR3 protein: CASSQSGLAGATQETQYF
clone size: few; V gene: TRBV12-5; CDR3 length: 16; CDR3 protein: CASGLVIAGQSYEQYF
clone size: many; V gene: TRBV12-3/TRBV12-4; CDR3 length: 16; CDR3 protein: CASSPDRGRVGNTIYF
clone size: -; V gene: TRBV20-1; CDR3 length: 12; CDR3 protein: CSAKRGAEKLFF
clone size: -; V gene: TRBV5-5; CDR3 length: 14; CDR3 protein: CASSRGPAGDGYTF
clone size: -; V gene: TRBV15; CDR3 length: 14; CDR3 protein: CATTSPGATDTQYF
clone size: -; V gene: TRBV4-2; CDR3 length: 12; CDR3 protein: CASSRGRETQYF
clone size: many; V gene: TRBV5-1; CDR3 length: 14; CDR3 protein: CASSSGQGMSGYTF
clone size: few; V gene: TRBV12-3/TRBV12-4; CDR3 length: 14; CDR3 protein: CASSLIGTAYEQYF
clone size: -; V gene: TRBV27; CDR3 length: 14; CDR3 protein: CASSLLPGSNEQFF
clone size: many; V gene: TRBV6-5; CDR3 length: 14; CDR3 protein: CASSYVSGAYEQYF
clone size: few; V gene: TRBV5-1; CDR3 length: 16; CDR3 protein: CASSLRASIAYNEQFF
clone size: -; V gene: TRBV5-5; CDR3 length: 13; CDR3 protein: CASSPPGTYEQYF
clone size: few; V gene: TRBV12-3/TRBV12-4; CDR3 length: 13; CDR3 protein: CASPGGRNQPQHF
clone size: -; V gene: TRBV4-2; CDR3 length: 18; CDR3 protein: CASSDPGTSGRASYEQYF
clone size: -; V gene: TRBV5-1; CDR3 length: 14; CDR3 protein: CASSFSGSANEQFF
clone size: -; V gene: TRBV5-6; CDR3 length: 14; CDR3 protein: CASSLRGFGQPQHF
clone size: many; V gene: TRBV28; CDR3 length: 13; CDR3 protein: CASGLMVTYEQYF
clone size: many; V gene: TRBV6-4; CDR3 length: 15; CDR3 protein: CASSDGLAGTDTQYF
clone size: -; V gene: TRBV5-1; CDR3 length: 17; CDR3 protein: CASSPHEVAGRTGELFF
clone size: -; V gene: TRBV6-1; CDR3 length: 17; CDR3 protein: CASSRPSEGPRANVLTF
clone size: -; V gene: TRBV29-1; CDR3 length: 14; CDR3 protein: CSVVRRDAANVLTF
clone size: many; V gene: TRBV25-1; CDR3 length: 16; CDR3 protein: CASSEYEGFSGNTIYF
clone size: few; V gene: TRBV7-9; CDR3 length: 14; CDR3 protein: CASSHGTERYGYTF
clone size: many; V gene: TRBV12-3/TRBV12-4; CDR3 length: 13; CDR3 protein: CASSSRGLGGYTF